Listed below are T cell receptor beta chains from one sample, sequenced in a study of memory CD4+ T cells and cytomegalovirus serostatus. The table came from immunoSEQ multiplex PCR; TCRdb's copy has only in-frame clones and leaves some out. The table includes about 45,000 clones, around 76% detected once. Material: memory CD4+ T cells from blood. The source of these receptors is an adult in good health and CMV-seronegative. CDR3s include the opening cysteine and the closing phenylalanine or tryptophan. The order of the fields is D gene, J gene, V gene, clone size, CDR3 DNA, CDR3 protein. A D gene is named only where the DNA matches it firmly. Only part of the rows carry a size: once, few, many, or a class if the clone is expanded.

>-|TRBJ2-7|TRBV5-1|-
TGCGCCAGCAGCTTGGGTGCAGCCAGCTACGAGCAGTACTTC
CASSLGAASYEQYF
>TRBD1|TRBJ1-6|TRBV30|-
TGTGCCTGGAGTGTTAACGCGGGACAGAAAGTTAATTCACCCCTCCACTTT
CAWSVNAGQKVNSPLHF
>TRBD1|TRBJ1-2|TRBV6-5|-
TGTGCCAGCAGTCAAGCGGTACAGGGGAATGGCTACACCTTC
CASSQAVQGNGYTF
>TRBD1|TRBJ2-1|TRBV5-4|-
TGTGCCAGCAGCCCCACCGGGGACAGCTACAATGAGCAGTTCTTC
CASSPTGDSYNEQFF
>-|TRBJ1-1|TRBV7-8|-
TGTGCCAGCAGCTACTATACCGTAAGGGACACTGAAGCTTTCTTT
CASSYYTVRDTEAFF
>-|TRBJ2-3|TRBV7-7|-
TGTGCCAGCAGTCCTACCGGGACCTTGTCAGATACGCAGTATTTT
CASSPTGTLSDTQYF
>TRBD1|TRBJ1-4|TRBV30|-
TGTGCCGGGGGGGAGACAGGGGGCAGGACTAATGAAAAACTGTTTTTT
CAGGETGGRTNEKLFF
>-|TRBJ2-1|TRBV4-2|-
TGTGCCAGCAGCCAAGAATATGGTAGTTACAATGAGCAGTTCTTC
CASSQEYGSYNEQFF
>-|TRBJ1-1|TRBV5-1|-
TGCGCCAGCAGCTTGGTCCCGGGGGCGCGTAATTCTGAAGCTTTCTTT
CASSLVPGARNSEAFF
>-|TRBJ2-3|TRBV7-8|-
TGTGCCAGCACCCGAATGCCAGGTTATCTCACAGATACGCAGTATTTT
CASTRMPGYLTDTQYF
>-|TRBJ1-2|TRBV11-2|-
TGTGCCAGCAGCTTAGACCCATCACCCCCATATGGCTACACCTTC
CASSLDPSPPYGYTF
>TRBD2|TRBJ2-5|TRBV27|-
TGTGCCAGCAGTCCCCGGGTAGCGGGGACAGAGACCCAGTACTTC
CASSPRVAGTETQYF
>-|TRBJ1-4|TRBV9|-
TGTGCCAGCAGCGTAGCGTCTCAGTACGGCGAAAAACTGTTTTTT
CASSVASQYGEKLFF
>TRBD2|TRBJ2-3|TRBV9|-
TGTGCCAGCAGCGTCGGACTAGCCACAGATACGCAGTATTTT
CASSVGLATDTQYF
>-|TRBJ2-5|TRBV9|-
TGTGCCAGCAGCGCAGGGACAACACAAGAGACCCAGTACTTC
CASSAGTTQETQYF
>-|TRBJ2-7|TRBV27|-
TGTGCCAGCCGTCTGGGCTATGACAGGCCCCACGAGCAGTACTTC
CASRLGYDRPHEQYF
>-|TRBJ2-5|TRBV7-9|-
TGTGCCAGCAGCGCCGGGGCCCAAGAGACCCAGTACTTC
CASSAGAQETQYF
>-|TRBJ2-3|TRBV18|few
TGTGCCAGCTCACCAAGTTTGACAGATACGCAGTATTTT
CASSPSLTDTQYF
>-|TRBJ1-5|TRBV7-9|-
TGTGCCAGCAGCTTAGAGCCCCCAAATCAGCCCCAGCATTTT
CASSLEPPNQPQHF
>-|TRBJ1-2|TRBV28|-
TGTGCCAGCAGTTTAACATCAGGGCTGTACTATGGCTACACCTTC
CASSLTSGLYYGYTF
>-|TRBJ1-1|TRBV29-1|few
TGCAGCGTTCTGCCGGGATCGCTAGGCACTGAAGCTTTCTTT
CSVLPGSLGTEAFF
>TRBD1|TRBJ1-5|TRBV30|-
TGTGCCTGGAGTGTAGGGGGCTGGGACGGTCAGCCCCAGCATTTT
CAWSVGGWDGQPQHF
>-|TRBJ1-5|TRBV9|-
TGTGCCAGCAGCGTAGGCACAAATCAGCCCCAGCATTTT
CASSVGTNQPQHF
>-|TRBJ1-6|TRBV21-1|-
TGTGCCAGCAGCCGCCCCCGAGTGTTTAGCTCCTATAATTCACCCCTCCACTTT
CASSRPRVFSSYNSPLHF
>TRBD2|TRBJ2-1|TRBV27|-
TGTGCCAGCAGCGGGACTATCCTCTACAATGAGCAGTTCTTC
CASSGTILYNEQFF
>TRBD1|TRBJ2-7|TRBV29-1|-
TGCAGCGGATTGACAGGGTTGGGGGAGCAGTACTTC
CSGLTGLGEQYF
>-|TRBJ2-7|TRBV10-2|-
TGCGCCAGCAGTGAGTTTGATCGGGGCCTATCCTACGAGCAGTACTTC
CASSEFDRGLSYEQYF
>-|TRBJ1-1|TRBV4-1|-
TGCGCCAGCAGCCGTGGGGAGGGATCGGGACCTGAAGCTTTCTTT
CASSRGEGSGPEAFF
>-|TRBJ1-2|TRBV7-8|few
TGTGCCAGCAGCCCAACGACCGATGGGGTCGGAATTGGGGGCTACACCTTC
CASSPTTDGVGIGGYTF
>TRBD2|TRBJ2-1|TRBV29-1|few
TGCAGCGTGTTGCCGGGACTAGCGGGGCACAATGAGCAGTTCTTC
CSVLPGLAGHNEQFF
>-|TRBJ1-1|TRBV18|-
TGTGCCAGCTCACCGAACCCAGGGGCCGGATATTCCGGAGCTTTCTTT
CASSPNPGAGYSGAFF
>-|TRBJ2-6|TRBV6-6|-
TGTGCCAGCACCATGCCTACCTCTGGGGCCAACGTCCTGACTTTC
CASTMPTSGANVLTF
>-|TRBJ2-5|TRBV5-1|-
TGCGCCAGCAGCTTGGGATCTACACACCCGGCCCAAGAGACCCAGTACTTC
CASSLGSTHPAQETQYF
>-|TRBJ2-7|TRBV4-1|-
TGCGCCAGCAGCCAAGAAGGGGGTGTGGTGAGGGAGCAGTACTTC
CASSQEGGVVREQYF
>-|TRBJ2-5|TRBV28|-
TGTGCCAGCAGGTCCCTCGGGTCTCAAGAGACCCAGTACTTC
CASRSLGSQETQYF
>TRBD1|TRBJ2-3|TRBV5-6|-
TGTGCCAGCAGCTTGGGGACAGGTAGAGATACGCAGTATTTT
CASSLGTGRDTQYF
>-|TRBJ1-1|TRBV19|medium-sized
TGTGCCAGTAGTATTGGGACTTTGAACACTGAAGCTTTCTTT
CASSIGTLNTEAFF
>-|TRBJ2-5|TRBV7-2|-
TGTGCCAGCAGCCCAAGGATGAGAGAGACCCAGTACTTC
CASSPRMRETQYF
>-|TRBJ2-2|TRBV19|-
TGTGCCAGTATCTCGGGGAGCGTCGGAGGGGAGCTGTTTTTT
CASISGSVGGELFF
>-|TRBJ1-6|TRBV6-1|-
TGTGCCAGCAAGGGGGGGCATGGGTCACCCCTCCACTTT
CASKGGHGSPLHF
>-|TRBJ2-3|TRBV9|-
TGTGCCAGCAGCGTACGGCGGGAAACCACAGATACGCAGTATTTT
CASSVRRETTDTQYF
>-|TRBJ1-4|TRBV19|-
TGTGCCAGTAGGCCCACGGTAAATGAAAAACTGTTTTTT
CASRPTVNEKLFF
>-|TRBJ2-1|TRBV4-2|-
TGTGCCAGCAGCCATCTAGCCCCCGCGGGGGAGCAGTTCTTC
CASSHLAPAGEQFF
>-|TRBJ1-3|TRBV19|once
TGTGCCAGTAGGCGGGTCTCTGGAAACACCATATATTTT
CASRRVSGNTIYF
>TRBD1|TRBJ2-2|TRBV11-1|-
TGTGCCAGCAGCTCCGGTAGGGGGCGTGGAATCACCGGGGAGCTGTTTTTT
CASSSGRGRGITGELFF
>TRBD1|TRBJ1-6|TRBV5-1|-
TGCGCCAGCAGCTTACGACAGGGAGATTCACCCCTCCACTTT
CASSLRQGDSPLHF
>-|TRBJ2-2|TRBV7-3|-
TGTGCCAGCAGCTCCCGACCAGGCGGGGAGCTGTTTTTT
CASSSRPGGELFF
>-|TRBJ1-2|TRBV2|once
TGTGCCAGCAGACCGGGGGCGGGGGATGGAGGCTACACCTTC
CASRPGAGDGGYTF
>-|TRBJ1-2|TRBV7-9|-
TGTGCCAGCAGCTCCCTTCAGAGGTCCTATGGCTACACCTTC
CASSSLQRSYGYTF
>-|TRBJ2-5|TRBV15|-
TGTGCCACCAGCAGGGCAAGGGTTGAGGGCGAGACCCAGTACTTC
CATSRARVEGETQYF
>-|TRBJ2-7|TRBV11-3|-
TGTGCCAGCAGCCAAGGGTGGACTGGGGCCTACGAGCAGTACTTC
CASSQGWTGAYEQYF
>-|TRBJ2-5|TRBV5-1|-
TGCGCCAGCAGCTTGTCACAGGGTGGGGAGACCCAGTACTTC
CASSLSQGGETQYF
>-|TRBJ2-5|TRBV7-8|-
TGTGCCAGCAGCTTAGGCGGGATGTCAGACCTGACCCAGTACTTC
CASSLGGMSDLTQYF